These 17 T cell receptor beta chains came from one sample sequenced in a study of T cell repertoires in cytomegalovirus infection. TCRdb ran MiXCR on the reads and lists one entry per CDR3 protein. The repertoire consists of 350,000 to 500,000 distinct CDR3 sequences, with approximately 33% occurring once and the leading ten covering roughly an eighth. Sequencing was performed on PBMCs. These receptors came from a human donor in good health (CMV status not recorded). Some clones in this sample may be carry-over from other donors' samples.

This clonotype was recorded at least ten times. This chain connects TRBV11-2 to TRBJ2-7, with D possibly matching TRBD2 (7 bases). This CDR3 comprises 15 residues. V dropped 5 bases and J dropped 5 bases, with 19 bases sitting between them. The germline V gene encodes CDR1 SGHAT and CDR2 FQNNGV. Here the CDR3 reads CASSPQGRGLHEQYF. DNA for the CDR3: TGTGCCAGCAGCCCCCAGGGCAGGGGACTACACGAGCAGTACTTC.

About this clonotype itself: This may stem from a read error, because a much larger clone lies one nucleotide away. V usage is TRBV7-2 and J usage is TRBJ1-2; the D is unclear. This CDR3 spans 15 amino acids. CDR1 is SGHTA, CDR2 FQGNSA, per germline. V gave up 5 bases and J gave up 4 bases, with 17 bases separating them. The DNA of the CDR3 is TGTGCCAGCAGCCAGGTGGGTGTTGTGGGCTATGGCTACACCTTC. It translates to CASSQVGVVGYGYTF.

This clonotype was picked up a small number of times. The chain's CDR3 is CASSQGGQAGETQYF. The CDR3 nucleotides read TGTGCCAGCAGTCAAGGGGGACAAGCGGGGGAGACCCAGTACTTC. The J gene is TRBJ2-5, the V gene TRBV6-6; a weak D match, TRBD2 (7 bases). Between the trimmed V and J ends, which lost 5 bases and 5 bases, there was a span of 18 bases. Per germline, CDR1 MNHNY and CDR2 SVGAGI (reference sequence). This CDR3 has 15 amino acids.

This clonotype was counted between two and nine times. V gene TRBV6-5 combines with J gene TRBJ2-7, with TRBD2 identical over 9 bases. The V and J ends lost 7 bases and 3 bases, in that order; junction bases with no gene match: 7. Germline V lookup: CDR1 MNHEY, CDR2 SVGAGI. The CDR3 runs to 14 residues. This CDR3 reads CASTGGSGGYEQYF. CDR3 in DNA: TGTGCCAGCACCGGCGGTAGCGGGGGCTACGAGCAGTACTTC.

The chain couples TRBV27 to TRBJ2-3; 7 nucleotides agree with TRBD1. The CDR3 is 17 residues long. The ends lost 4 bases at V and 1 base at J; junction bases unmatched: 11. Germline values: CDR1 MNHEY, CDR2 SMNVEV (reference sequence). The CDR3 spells CASSSATTGVGTDTQYF. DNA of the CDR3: TGTGCCAGCAGTTCAGCCACCACAGGGGTGGGCACAGATACGCAGTATTTT.

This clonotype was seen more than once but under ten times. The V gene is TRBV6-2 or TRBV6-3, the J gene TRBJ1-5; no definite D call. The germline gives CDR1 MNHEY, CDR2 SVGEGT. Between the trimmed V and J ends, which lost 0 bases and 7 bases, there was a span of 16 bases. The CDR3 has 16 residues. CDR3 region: CASSYSSLRFGQPQHF. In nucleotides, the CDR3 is TGTGCCAGCAGTTACTCGTCTTTAAGGTTTGGACAGCCCCAGCATTTT.

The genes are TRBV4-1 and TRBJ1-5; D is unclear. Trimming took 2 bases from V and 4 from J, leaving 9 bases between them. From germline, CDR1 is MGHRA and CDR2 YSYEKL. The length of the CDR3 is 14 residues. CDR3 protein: CASSQTTRNQPQHF. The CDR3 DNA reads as TGCGCCAGCAGCCAAACCACTAGGAATCAGCCCCAGCATTTT.

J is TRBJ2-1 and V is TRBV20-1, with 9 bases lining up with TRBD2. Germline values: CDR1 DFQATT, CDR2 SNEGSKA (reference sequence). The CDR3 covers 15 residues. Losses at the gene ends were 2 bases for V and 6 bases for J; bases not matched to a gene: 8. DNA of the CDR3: TGCAGTGCTAGATGGGCGGGGGGGCCTGCCAATGAGCAGTTCTTC. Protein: CSARWAGGPANEQFF.

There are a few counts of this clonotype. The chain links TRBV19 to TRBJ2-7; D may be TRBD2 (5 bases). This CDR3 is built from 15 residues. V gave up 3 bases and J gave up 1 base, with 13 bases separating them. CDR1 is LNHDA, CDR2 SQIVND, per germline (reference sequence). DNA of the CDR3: TGTGCCAGTAGTATCGTCCGCGGGCGTTCCTACGAGCAGTACTTC. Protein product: CASSIVRGRSYEQYF.

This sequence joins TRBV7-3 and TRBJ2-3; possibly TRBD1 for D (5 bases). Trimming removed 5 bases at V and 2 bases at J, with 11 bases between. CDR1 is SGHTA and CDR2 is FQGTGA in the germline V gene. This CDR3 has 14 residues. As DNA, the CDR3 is TGTGCCAGCAGCCCTCAAGGGGTCACAGATACGCAGTATTTT. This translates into CASSPQGVTDTQYF.

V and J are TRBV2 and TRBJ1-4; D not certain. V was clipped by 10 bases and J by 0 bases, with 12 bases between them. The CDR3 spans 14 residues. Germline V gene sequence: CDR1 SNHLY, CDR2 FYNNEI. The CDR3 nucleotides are TGTGCCACGTCGACCTATGCAACTAATGAAAAACTGTTTTTT. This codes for CATSTYATNEKLFF. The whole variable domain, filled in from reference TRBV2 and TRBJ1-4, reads EPEVTQTPSHQVTQMGQEVILRCVPISNHLYFYWYRQILGQKVEFLVSFYNNEISEKSEIFDDQFSVERPDGSNFTLKIRSTKLEDSAMYFCATSTYATNEKLFFGSGTQLSVL.

The DNA for the CDR3 is TGCGCCAGCAGCCCAGGACTAGCGGGGGGGAAGACTGGAGATACGCAGTATTTT. Amino acid sequence: CASSPGLAGGKTGDTQYF. The chain is built from TRBV5-1 and TRBJ2-3; TRBD2 matches at 15 bases. The CDR3 loop spans 18 amino acids. The germline gives CDR1 SGHRS, CDR2 YFSETQ. V lost 4 bases to trimming and J lost 5 bases; unmatched junction nucleotides: 11.

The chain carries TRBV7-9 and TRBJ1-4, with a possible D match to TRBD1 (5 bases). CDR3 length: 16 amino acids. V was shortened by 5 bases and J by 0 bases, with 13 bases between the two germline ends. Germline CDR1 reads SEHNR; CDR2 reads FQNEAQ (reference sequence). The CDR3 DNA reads TGTGCCAGCAGCCGCGCCACAGGTGCAACTAATGAAAAACTGTTTTTT. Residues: CASSRATGATNEKLFF.

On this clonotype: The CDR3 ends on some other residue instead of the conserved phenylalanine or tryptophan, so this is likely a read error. CDR3 sequence (DNA): TGTGCCAGCAGCCAGGGCTTAATGCCCAGTCGCGGCAATGAGCAGTTCTGC. This gives the protein CASSQGLMPSRGNEQFC. The chain is built from TRBV14 and TRBJ2-1; the D is unclear. CDR1 is SGHDN, CDR2 FVKESK, per germline. This CDR3 spans 17 amino acids. V was cut by 3 bases and J by 6 bases, with 21 bases left in between.

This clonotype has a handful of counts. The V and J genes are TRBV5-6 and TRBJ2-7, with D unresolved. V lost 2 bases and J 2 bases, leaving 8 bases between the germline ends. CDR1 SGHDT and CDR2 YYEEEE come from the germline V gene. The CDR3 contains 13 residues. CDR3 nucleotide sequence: TGTGCCAGCAGCTTCTTCGGACCCTACGAGCAGTACTTC. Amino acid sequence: CASSFFGPYEQYF. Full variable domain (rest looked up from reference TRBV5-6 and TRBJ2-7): DAGVTQSPTHLIKTRGQQVTLRCSPKSGHDTVSWYQQALGQGPQFIFQYYEEEERQRGNFPDRFSGHQFPNYSSELNVNALLLGDSALYLCASSFFGPYEQYFGPGTRLTVT.

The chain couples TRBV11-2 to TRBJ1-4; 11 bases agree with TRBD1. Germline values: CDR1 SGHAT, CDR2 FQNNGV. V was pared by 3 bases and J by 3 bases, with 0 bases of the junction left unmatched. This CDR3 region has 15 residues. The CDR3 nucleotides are TGTGCCAGCAGCTTGGACAGGGGGCCTAATGAAAAACTGTTTTTT. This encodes CASSLDRGPNEKLFF.

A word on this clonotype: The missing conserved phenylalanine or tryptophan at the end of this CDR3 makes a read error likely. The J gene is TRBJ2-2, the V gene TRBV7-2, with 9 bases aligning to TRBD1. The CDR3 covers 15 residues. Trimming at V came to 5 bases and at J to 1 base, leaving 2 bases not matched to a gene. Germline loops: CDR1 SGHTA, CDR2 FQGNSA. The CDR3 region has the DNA TGTGCCAGCAGCCGGGGACAGGGGAACACCGGGGAGCTGTTTTTG. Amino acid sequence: CASSRGQGNTGELFL.